This TCR beta chain is drawn from a study of blood T cell repertoires in COVID-19. This table comes from immunoSEQ multiplex PCR, and its TCRdb copy is limited to in-frame clones, with some not included. The sample lists fewer than 150,000 clones, roughly 87% occurring once. The CDR3 totals 16 residues. Trimming cost V 0 bases and J 5 bases; bases outside gene matches: 4. Germline assignment: CDR1 LGHNA and CDR2 YNFKEQ. The receptor was derived from a human donor in a cohort sampled during active COVID-19. J is TRBJ2-5 and V is TRBV4-2; 12 bases align to TRBD2. Sample: peripheral blood. CDR3 residues: CASSQDLAGGRETQYF. The CDR3 DNA reads as TGTGCCAGCAGCCAAGATCTAGCGGGGGGGCGCGAGACCCAGTACTTC.